This T cell receptor (beta chain) was sequenced for a study of cytomegalovirus exposure and HLA in healthy donors. Study conclusions and caveats: The study put under 200 TCR beta chains on its list as cytomegalovirus-associated. Most TCR sequences were rare, but some public TCRs occurred in many donors.

Using immunoSEQ multiplex PCR, the repertoire was profiled, and TCRdb retains in-frame clones only, with some absent. The sample consists of some 64,000 clones, approximately 97% of them appearing once. On this clone: Its target is not known.

The germline CDR1 and CDR2 sequences are SEHNR and FQNEAQ (reference sequence). The V end lost 5 bases, the J end lost 4 bases, and 19 bases lay between the germline ends. The CDR3 spans 16 residues. Source material: PBMCs. The J gene is TRBJ2-3, the V gene TRBV7-9, with TRBD2 as a possible D gene (6 bases). This TCR derives from a woman younger than 35 in good health and CMV-seropositive. The CDR3 loop is CASSPLGGAHADTQYF. As DNA, the CDR3 is TGTGCCAGCAGCCCCCTTGGCGGGGCCCATGCAGATACGCAGTATTTT. The variable domain in full, with the rest retrieved from reference TRBV7-9 and TRBJ2-3, is DTGVSQNPRHKITKRGQNVTFRCDPISEHNRLYWYRQTLGQGPEFLTYFQNEAQLEKSRLLSDRFSAERPKGSFSTLEIQRTEQGDSAMYLCASSPLGGAHADTQYFGPGTRLTVL.